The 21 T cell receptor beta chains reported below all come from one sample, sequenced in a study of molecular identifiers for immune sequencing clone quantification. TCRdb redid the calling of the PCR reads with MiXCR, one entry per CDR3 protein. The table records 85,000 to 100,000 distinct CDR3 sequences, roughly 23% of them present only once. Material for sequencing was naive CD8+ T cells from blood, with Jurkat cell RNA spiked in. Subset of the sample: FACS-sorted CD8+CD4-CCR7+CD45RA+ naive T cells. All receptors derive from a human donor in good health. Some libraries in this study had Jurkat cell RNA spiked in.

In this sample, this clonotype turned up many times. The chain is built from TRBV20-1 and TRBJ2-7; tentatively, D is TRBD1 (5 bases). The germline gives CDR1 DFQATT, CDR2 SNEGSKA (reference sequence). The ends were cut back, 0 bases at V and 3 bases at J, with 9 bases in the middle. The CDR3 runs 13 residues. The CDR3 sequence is CSARETERYEQYF. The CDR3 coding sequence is TGCAGTGCTAGAGAGACAGAGCGCTACGAGCAGTACTTC.

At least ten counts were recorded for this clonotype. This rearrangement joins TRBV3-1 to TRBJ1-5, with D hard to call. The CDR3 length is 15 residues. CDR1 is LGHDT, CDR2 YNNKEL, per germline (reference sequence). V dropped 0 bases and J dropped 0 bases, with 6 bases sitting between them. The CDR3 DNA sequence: TGTGCCAGCAGCCAAGAGGCATATAGCAATCAGCCCCAGCATTTT. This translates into CASSQEAYSNQPQHF.

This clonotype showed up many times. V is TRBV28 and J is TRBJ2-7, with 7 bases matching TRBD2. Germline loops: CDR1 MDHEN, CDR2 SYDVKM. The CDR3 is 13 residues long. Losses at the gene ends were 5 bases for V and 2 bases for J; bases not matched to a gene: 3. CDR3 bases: TGTGCCAGCAGTGGAGGGAGGGCCTACGAGCAGTACTTC. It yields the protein CASSGGRAYEQYF. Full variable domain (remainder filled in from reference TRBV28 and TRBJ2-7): DVKVTQSSRYLVKRTGEKVFLECVQDMDHENMFWYRQDPGLGLRLIYFSYDVKMKEKGDIPEGYSVSREKKERFSLILESASTNQTSMYLCASSGGRAYEQYFGPGTRLTVT.

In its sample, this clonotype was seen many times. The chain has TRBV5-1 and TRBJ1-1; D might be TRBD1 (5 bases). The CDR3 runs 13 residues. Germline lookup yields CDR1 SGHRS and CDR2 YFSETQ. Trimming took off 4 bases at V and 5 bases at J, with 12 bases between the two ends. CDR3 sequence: CASSTGPRTEAFF. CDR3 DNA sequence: TGCGCCAGCAGCACGGGACCGAGGACTGAAGCTTTCTTT.

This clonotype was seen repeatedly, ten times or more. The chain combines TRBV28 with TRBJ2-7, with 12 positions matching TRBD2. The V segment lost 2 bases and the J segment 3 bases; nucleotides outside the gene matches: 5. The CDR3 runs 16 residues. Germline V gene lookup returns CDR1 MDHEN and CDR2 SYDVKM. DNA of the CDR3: TGTGCCAGCAGTTTAAGCCTAGCGGGAGGGATCTACGAGCAGTACTTC. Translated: CASSLSLAGGIYEQYF. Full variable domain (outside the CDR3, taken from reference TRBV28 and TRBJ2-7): DVKVTQSSRYLVKRTGEKVFLECVQDMDHENMFWYRQDPGLGLRLIYFSYDVKMKEKGDIPEGYSVSREKKERFSLILESASTNQTSMYLCASSLSLAGGIYEQYFGPGTRLTVT.

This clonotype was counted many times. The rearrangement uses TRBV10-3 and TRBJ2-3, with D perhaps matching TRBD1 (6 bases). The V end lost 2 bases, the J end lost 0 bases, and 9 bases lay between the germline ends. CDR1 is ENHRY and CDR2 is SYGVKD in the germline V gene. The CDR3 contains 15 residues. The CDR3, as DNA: TGTGCCATCAGTGAGACAGGGAAAAGCACAGATACGCAGTATTTT. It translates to CAISETGKSTDTQYF.

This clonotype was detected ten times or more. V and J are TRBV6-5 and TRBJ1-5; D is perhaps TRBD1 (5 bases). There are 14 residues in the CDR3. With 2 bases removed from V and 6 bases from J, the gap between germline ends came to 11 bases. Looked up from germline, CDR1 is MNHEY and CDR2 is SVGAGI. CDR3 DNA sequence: TGTGCCAGCAGTTACCTACCGGGGGGTCAGCCCCAGCATTTT. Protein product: CASSYLPGGQPQHF.

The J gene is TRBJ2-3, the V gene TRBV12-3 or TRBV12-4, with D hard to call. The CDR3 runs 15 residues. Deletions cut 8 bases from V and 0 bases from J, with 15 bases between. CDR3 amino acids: CASADAWSSTDTQYF. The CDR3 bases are TGTGCCAGCGCAGACGCCTGGTCTAGCACAGATACGCAGTATTTT.

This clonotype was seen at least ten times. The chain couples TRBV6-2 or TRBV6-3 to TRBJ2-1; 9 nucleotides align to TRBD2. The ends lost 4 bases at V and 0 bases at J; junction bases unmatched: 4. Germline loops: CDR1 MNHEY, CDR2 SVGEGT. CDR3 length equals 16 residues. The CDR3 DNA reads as TGTGCCAGCAGTTTCCTAGCGGGATCCTCCTACAATGAGCAGTTCTTC. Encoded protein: CASSFLAGSSYNEQFF.

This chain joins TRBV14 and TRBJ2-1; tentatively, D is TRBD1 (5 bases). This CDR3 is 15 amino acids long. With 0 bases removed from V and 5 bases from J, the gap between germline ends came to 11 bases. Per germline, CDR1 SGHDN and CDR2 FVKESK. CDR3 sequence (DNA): TGTGCCAGCAGCCAAGATTGGAACAGGAACAATGAGCAGTTCTTC. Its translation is CASSQDWNRNNEQFF.

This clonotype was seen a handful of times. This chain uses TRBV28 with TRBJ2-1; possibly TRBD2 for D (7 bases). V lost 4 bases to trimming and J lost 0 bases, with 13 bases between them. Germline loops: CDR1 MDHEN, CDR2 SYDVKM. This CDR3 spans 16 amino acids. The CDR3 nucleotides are TGTGCCAGCAGTTCCTACAGGGAGGGCTCCTACAATGAGCAGTTCTTC. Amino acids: CASSSYREGSYNEQFF.

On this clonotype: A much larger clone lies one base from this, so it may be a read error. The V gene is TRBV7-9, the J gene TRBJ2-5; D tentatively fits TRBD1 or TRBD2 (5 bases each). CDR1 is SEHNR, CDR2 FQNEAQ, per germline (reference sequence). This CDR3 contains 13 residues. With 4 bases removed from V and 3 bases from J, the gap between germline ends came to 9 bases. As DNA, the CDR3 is TGTGCCAGCAGCTCCTGGGGGAAAGAGACCCAGTACTTC. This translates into CASSSWGKETQYF.

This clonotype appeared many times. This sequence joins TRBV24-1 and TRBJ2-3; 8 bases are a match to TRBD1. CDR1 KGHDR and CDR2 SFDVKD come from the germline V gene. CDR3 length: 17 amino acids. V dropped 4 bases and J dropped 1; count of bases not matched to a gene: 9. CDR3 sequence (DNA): TGTGCCACCAGTGAAACCCGACAGGGGTCCCGCACAGATACGCAGTATTTT. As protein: CATSETRQGSRTDTQYF.

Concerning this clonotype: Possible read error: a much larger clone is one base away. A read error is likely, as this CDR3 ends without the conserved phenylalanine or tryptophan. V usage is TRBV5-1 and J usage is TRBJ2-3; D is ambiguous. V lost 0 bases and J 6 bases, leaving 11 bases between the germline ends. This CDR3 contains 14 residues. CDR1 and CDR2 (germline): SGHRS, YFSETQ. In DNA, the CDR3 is TGCGCCAGCAGCTTGGCCAGCAGCATTGATACGCAGTATTCT. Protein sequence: CASSLASSIDTQYS.

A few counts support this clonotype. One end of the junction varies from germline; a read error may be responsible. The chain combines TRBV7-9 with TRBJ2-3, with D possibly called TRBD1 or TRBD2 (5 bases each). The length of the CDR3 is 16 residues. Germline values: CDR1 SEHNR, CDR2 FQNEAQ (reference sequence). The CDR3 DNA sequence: TGTGCCAGCAGCCCACCCAGGGTCGCGGGCACAGATACGCGGTATTTT. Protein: CASSPPRVAGTDTRYF.

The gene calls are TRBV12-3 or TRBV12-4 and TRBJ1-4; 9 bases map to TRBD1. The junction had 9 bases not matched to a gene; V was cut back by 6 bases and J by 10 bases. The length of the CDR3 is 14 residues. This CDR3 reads CASSFPGQGGKLFF. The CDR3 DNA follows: TGTGCCAGCAGCTTTCCGGGACAGGGAGGAAAACTGTTTTTT.

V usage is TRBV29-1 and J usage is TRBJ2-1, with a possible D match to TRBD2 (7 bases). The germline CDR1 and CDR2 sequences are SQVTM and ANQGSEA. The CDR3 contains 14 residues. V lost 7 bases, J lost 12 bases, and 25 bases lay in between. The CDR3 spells CSARSGGGGQGQFF. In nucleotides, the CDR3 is TGCAGCGCCCGGTCGGGGGGAGGGGGTCAGGGGCAGTTCTTC.

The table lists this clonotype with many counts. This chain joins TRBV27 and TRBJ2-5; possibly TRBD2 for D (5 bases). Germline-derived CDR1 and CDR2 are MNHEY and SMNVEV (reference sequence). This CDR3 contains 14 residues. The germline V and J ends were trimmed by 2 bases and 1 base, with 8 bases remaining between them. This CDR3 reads CASSLDYSQETQYF. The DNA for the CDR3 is TGTGCCAGCAGTTTAGACTACTCCCAAGAGACCCAGTACTTC.

The CDR3 spells CASSTGLAGEGITGELFF. CDR3 in DNA: TGTGCCAGCAGCACAGGACTAGCGGGAGAGGGGATCACCGGGGAGCTGTTTTTT. The rearrangement links TRBV27 to TRBJ2-2, with TRBD2 matching over 13 bases. The CDR3 totals 18 residues. CDR1 and CDR2 from the germline V gene are MNHEY and SMNVEV (reference sequence). Unmatched junction bases numbered 11, after V lost 6 bases and J lost 4 bases.

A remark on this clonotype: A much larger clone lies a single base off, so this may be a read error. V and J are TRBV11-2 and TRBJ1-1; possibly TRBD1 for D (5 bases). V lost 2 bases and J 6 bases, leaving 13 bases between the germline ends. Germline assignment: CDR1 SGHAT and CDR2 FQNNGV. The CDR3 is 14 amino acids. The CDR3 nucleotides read TGTGCCAGCAGCTTACAGGGCCAGGGCGCTGAAGCTTTCTTT. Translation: CASSLQGQGAEAFF.

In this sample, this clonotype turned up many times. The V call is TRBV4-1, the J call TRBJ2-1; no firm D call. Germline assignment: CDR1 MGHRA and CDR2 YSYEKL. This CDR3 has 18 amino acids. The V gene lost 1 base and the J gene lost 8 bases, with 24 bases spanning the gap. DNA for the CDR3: TGCGCCAGCAGCCAAGTAAGTATGCTGGCCCCCCCGACGGATGAGCAGTTCTTC. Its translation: CASSQVSMLAPPTDEQFF.